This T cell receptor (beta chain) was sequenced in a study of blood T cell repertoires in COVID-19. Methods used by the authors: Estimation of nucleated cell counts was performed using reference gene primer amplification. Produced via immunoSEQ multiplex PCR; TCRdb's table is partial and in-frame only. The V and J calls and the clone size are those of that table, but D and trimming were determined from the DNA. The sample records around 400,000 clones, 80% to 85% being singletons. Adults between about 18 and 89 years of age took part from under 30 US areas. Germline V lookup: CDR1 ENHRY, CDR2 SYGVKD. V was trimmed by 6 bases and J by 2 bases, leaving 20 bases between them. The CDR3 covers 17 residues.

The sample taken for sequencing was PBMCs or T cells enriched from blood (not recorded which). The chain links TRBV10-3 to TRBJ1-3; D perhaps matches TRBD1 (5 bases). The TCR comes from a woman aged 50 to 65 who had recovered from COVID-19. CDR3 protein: CAIRIETGVGPGNTIYF. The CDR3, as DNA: TGTGCCATCAGAATTGAAACAGGAGTCGGACCTGGAAACACCATATATTTT.